This TCR beta chain derives from a study of vaccination and CD4 T cells after COVID-19. Germline V gene lookup returns CDR1 SEHNR and CDR2 FQNEAQ (reference sequence). Trimming cost V 4 bases and J 0 bases, with 9 bases left between them. This CDR3 has 15 amino acids. An Oncomine TCR Beta short-read assay was used to sequence the DNA from cultured CD4+ T cells. TCRdb re-called the PCR reads with MiXCR, one entry per CDR3 protein. Among under 15,000 distinct CDR3 sequences listed, around 60% were seen once. As for this clonotype: The antigen is unknown.

Treatment in this sample: roughly 11-day PBMC culture with coronavirus spike peptide pools or control peptides (ViraFEST assay). The chain recombines TRBV7-9 with TRBJ2-2, with a possible D match to TRBD1 (6 bases). Sequenced material: CD4+ T cells from blood, cultured in vitro. This receptor was obtained from a human donor who had recovered from COVID-19. CDR3 in amino acids: CASSSGTTNTGELFF. In nucleotides, the CDR3 is TGTGCCAGCAGCTCCGGGACAACGAACACCGGGGAGCTGTTTTTT.